The rows below give T cell receptor beta chains drawn from one sample of a study of cytomegalovirus exposure and HLA in healthy donors. The assay was immunoSEQ multiplex PCR, and TCRdb's table has in-frame clones only and misses some. Among a few hundred thousand clones listed, 80% to 90% were seen once. Sequencing input: PBMCs. Source of these receptors: a woman aged 18-29 years in good health and CMV-seronegative. Both conserved end residues are part of each CDR3. The order of the fields is J gene, V gene, CDR3 protein.

>TRBJ1-4|TRBV4-1
CASSQDGHRDRDPINEKLFF
>TRBJ1-1|TRBV2
CASSEAGGQGGTEAFF
>TRBJ1-2|TRBV30
CAWSGTGQGRDTF
>TRBJ2-7|TRBV28
CASSVQGGGGEQYF
>TRBJ2-1|TRBV18
CASSPPIYDRLSSYNEQFF
>TRBJ2-7|TRBV6-1
CASSELAGESYEQYF
>TRBJ1-2|TRBV4-3
CASSQYWGDSYNYGYTF
>TRBJ1-2|TRBV5-5
CASSSTGGYYGYTF
>TRBJ1-3|TRBV6-5
CASSTISGNTIYF
>TRBJ2-7|TRBV27
CASSFEGAQDEQYF
>TRBJ1-6|TRBV30
CAWSDPGVYSPLHF
>TRBJ2-1|TRBV6-6
CASSYERRYNEQFF
>TRBJ2-3|TRBV7-2
CASSLDLASGGDTQYF
>TRBJ2-1|TRBV28
CASSQSGLAGINNEQFF
>TRBJ2-4|TRBV9
CASSPNRGTKNIQYF
>TRBJ2-5|TRBV2
CASSPGTSGQETQYF
>TRBJ2-1|TRBV11-3
CASEGAGGSSYNEQFF
>TRBJ2-3|TRBV5-1
CASSRTRGRGDTQYF
>TRBJ1-5|TRBV6-1
CATEDRGLQPQHF
>TRBJ1-2|TRBV7-9
CASSLEWARAISYGGYTF
>TRBJ1-5|TRBV2
CASSEENRSNQPQHF
>TRBJ1-5|TRBV12-5
CASGLVTAPGPQHF
>TRBJ1-1|TRBV4-1
CASSQDPRDRAASTEAFF
>TRBJ1-2|TRBV7-9
CASSGLMGGTASNYGYTF
>TRBJ1-2|TRBV5-4
CASSRENGLIGGYTF
>TRBJ2-5|TRBV11-3
CASSLALRLAGAETQYF
>TRBJ1-2|TRBV4-1
CASSLRQGDYLFYGYTF
>TRBJ1-6|TRBV25-1
CASSEDADNNSPLHF
>TRBJ2-7|TRBV30
CAWATGGGEQYF
>TRBJ2-6|TRBV5-4
CASSSRGRVSANVLTF
>TRBJ2-3|TRBV7-8
CASSSSLVAGGFEDTQYF
>TRBJ2-1|TRBV7-9
CASSLEPGQQNNEQFF
>TRBJ2-7|TRBV7-2
CASSFSDRELYEQYF
>TRBJ1-2|TRBV7-2
CASTRQGGVGYGYTF
>TRBJ2-2|TRBV7-2
CASSLRGAGANTGELFF
>TRBJ1-1|TRBV7-8
CASSLGLEGTDTEAFF
>TRBJ2-7|TRBV14
CASSQMSLTGWYF
>TRBJ2-2|TRBV2
CASSQVKNTGELFF
>TRBJ2-7|TRBV6-1
CASSAAEYYEQYF
>TRBJ2-3|TRBV5-1
CASSLDRGQGDTQYF
>TRBJ2-6|TRBV5-1
CASSIQGSGANVLTF
>TRBJ2-7|TRBV30
CAWSAGDTYEQYF